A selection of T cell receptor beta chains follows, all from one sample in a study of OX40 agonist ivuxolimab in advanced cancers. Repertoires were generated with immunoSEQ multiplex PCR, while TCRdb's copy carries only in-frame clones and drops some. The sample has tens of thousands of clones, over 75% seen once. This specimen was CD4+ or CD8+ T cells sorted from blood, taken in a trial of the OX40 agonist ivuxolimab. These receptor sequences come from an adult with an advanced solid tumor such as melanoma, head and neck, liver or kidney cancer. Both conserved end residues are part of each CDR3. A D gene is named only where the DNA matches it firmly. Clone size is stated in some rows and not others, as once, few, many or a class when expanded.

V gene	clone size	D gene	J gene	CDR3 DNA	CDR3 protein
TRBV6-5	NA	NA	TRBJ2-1	TGTGCCAGCAGTTACCCGGGACTTAGGGACAATGAGCAGTTCTTC	CASSYPGLRDNEQFF
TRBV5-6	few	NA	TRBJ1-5	TGTGCCAGCAGCTTGGCCAGGCCGGGGAATCAGCCCCAGCATTTT	CASSLARPGNQPQHF
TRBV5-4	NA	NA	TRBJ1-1	TGTGCCAGCAGCATAAAAGGGGGGAACACTGAAGCTTTCTTT	CASSIKGGNTEAFF
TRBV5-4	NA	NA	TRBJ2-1	TGTGCCACGACCTTGCAGGTAGCGAACAATGAGCAGTTCTTC	CATTLQVANNEQFF
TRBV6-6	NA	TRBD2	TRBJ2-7	TGTGCCACCAAGGACGGGGGGGGAGCTTCCTACGAGCAGTACTTC	CATKDGGGASYEQYF
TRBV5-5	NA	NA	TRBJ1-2	TGTGCCAGCAGCTTGGGTGTGACTAACTATGGCTACACCTTC	CASSLGVTNYGYTF
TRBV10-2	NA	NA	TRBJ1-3	TGCGCCAGCAGTGACCCGGACTCTGGAAACACCATATATTTT	CASSDPDSGNTIYF
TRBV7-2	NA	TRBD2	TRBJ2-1	TGTGCCAGCAGACCCAGCGGGGGGGCCACTGAGCAGTTCTTC	CASRPSGGATEQFF
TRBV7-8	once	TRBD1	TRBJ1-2	TGTGCCAGCAGCAAAGACAGGGGGGAGAGGCCAATTTTC	CASSKDRGERPIF
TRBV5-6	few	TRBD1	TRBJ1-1	TGTGCCAGCAGCTTGGGGCCAGGGGGGAACACTGAAGCTTTCTTT	CASSLGPGGNTEAFF
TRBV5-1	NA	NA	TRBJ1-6	TGCGCCAGCCGCGGGGCCCAGGTGAATTCACCCCTCCACTTT	CASRGAQVNSPLHF
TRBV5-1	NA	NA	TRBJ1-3	TGCGCCAGCAGCTTGGGGGGACCTGAGGGTAACACCATATATTTT	CASSLGGPEGNTIYF
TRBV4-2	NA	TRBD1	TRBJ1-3	TGTGCCAGCAGCCCAGGGACAGGGGCCTTAAACACCATATATTTT	CASSPGTGALNTIYF
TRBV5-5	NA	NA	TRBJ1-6	TGTGCCAGCAGCGGGGGATCAAATAATTCACCCCTCCACTTT	CASSGGSNNSPLHF
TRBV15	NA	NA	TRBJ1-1	TGTGCCACCAGCAGGCCCAACCATCCCTGGGCTTTCTTT	CATSRPNHPWAFF
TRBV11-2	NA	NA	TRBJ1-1	TGTGCCAGCAGCTTACAAACAGGGAGTAACACTGAAGCTTTCTTT	CASSLQTGSNTEAFF
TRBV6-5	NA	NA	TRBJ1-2	TGTGCCAGCAGTTACCAAGGGAGTGGCTACACCTTC	CASSYQGSGYTF
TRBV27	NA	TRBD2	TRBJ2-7	TGTGCCAGCAGACTCTCGGGGAGGGAGCAGGTTTACGAGCAGTACTTC	CASRLSGREQVYEQYF
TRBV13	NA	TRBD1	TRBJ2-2	TGTGCCAGCAGCTTAGGCAGGACAGGGGAAACCGGGGAGCTGTTTTTT	CASSLGRTGETGELFF
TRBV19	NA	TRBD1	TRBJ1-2	TGTGCCAGTAGTATGGGGACAGGGTCGGATAACTATGGCTACACCTTC	CASSMGTGSDNYGYTF
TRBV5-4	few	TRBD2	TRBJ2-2	TGTGCCAGCAGCTCGGGACTAGCGGACGCCGGGGAGCTGTTTTTT	CASSSGLADAGELFF
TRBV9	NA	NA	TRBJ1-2	TGTGCCAGCAGCGTAGACCCGGGCGAGCTCCTAGTCTATGGCTACACCTTC	CASSVDPGELLVYGYTF
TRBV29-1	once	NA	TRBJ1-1	TGCAGCGTTGAAGGACCGGGGGGCGGTACGAACACTGAAGCTTTCTTT	CSVEGPGGGTNTEAFF
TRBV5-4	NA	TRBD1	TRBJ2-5	TGTGCCAGCAGCTTGGAACGACAGGGGGCAAAGACCCAGTACTTC	CASSLERQGAKTQYF
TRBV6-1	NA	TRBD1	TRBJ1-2	TGTGCCAGCAGCGCCCTGGGACAGAACTATGGCTACACCTTC	CASSALGQNYGYTF
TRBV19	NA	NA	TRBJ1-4	TGTGCCAGTAGTATTAAGGGATGGAAGAATGAAAAACTGTTTTTT	CASSIKGWKNEKLFF
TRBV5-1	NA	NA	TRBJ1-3	TGCGCCAGCAGCCCTAGCGGGGCCGGAAACACCATATATTTT	CASSPSGAGNTIYF
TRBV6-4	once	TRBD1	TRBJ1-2	TGTGCCAGCAGTGAGGGCAGGGACAGTGGCTACACCTTC	CASSEGRDSGYTF
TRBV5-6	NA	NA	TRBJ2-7	TGTGCCAGCAGCTTGGGGCTTGGCCAGGGAGAGTACGAGCAGTACTTC	CASSLGLGQGEYEQYF
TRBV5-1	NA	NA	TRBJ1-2	TGCGCCAGCAGCTTTGCGAGTCAGGATGGCTACACCTTC	CASSFASQDGYTF
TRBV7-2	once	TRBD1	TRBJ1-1	TGTGCCAGCAGCCCCAGACAGGGGGCGCGTTGGGGGGCTTTCTTT	CASSPRQGARWGAFF
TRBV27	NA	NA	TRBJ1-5	TGTGCCAGCGGGGTTCAGCCCCAGCATTTT	CASGVQPQHF
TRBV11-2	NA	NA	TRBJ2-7	TGTGCCAGCAGCTTCTCCTACGAGCAGTACTTC	CASSFSYEQYF
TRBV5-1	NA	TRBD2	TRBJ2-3	TGCGCCAGCAGCTCGGGGGGGCCGAGCACAGATACGCAGTATTTT	CASSSGGPSTDTQYF
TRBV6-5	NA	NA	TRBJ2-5	TGTGCCAGCACCGAACAAGGACGGGTATGGGAGACCCAGTACTTC	CASTEQGRVWETQYF
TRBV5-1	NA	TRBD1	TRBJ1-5	TGCGCCAGCAGCTTGGGGACAGGGTTGGGTCAGCCCCAGCATTTT	CASSLGTGLGQPQHF